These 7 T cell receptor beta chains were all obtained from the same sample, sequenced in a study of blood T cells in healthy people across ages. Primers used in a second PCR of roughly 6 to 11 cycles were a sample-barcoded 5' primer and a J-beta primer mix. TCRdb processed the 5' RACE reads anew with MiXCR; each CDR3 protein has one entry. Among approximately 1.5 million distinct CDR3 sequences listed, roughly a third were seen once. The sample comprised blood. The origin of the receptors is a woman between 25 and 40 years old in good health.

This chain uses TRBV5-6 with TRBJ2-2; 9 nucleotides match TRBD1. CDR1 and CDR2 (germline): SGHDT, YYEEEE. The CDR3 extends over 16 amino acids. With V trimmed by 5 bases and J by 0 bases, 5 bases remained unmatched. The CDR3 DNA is TGTGCCAGCAGTCGCGGACAGGGGACGAACACCGGGGAGCTGTTTTTT. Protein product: CASSRGQGTNTGELFF.

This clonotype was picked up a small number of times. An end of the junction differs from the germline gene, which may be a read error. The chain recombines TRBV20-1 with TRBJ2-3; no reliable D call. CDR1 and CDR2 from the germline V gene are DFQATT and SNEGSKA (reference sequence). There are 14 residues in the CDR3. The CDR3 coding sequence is TGCAGTGCTAGAGATTGCATTGGCACGGATACGCAGTATTTT. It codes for CSARDCIGTDTQYF.

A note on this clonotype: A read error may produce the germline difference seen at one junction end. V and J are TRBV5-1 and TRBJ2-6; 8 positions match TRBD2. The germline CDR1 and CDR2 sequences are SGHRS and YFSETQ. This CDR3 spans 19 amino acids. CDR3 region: CANSFVAGPMSSGANVLTF. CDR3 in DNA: TGCGCCAACAGCTTTGTAGCGGGACCGATGAGCTCTGGGGCCAACGTCCTGACTTTC.

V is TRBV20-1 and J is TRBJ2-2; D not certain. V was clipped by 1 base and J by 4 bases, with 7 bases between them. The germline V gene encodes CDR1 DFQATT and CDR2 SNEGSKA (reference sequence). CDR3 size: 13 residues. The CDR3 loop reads CSARVAVTGELFF. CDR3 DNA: TGCAGTGCTAGAGTGGCCGTCACCGGGGAGCTGTTTTTT.

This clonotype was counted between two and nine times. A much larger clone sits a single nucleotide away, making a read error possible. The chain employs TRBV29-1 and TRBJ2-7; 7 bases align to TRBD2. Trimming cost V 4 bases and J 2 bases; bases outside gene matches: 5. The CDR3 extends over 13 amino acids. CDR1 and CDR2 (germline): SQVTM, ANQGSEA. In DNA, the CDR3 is TGCAGCGTTGTAGGAAGCGGGGCCTACGAGCAGTACTTC. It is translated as CSVVGSGAYEQYF.

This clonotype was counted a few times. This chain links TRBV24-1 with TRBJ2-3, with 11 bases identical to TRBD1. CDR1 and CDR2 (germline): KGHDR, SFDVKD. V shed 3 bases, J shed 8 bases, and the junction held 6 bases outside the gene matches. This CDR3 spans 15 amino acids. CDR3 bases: TGTGCCACCAGTGATCTGGGGACAGGGGGAACTACGCAGTATTTT. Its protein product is CATSDLGTGGTTQYF.

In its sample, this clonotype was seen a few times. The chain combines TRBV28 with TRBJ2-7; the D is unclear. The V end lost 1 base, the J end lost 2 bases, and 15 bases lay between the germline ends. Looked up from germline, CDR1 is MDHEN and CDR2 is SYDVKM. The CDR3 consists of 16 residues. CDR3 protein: CASSLSRYAATYEQYF. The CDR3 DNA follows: TGTGCCAGCAGTTTATCTAGGTACGCTGCCACCTACGAGCAGTACTTC.